This T cell receptor (beta chain) was identified in a study of T cells in Graves' hyperthyroidism and ophthalmopathy. RNA transcripts were the template for amplifying TCR beta CDR3 regions. HTBI primers were employed in a first-round RT-PCR of the TCR CDR3. MiXCR, applied by TCRdb to the multiplex PCR reads, yields one record per CDR3 protein. The sample lists roughly 720,000 distinct CDR3 sequences, about 18% seen once, with roughly a sixth in the top ten. This clonotype has a handful of counts. One junction end disagrees with the germline gene, perhaps due to a read error. Participants, patients aged 18 to 65, had newly diagnosed hyperthyroidism with a duration under 2 months. The CDR3 length is 13 residues. Germline CDR1 reads SEHNR; CDR2 reads FQNEAQ (reference sequence).

Input material: blood. The TCR sequence derives from a man aged 50 or older with Graves' hyperthyroidism. This chain joins TRBV7-9 and TRBJ2-7; 7 nucleotides align to TRBD1. The CDR3 here is CAGSLTGDGEQYF. CDR3 sequence (DNA): TGTGCCGGCAGCTTAACAGGGGATGGGGAGCAGTACTTC.